One sample yielded the 6 T cell receptor beta chains listed below, sequenced in a study of long-term antiretroviral therapy in people with HIV. Survey-level immunoSEQ v3.0 assays were run. The protocol was immunoSEQ multiplex PCR, while the TCRdb copy is restricted to in-frame clones and leaves out a portion. The sample contains approximately 31,000 clones, roughly 85% of which appear only once. The sample consisted of unsorted PBMCs, taken 1.1 years after starting antiretroviral therapy. The receptors stem from a man aged 18 to 30 with HIV.

The gene calls are TRBV11-3 and TRBJ2-7; 12 bases are shared with TRBD2. Germline assignment: CDR1 SGHNT and CDR2 YENEEA. Trimming removed 6 bases from V and 1 base from J; junction bases left unmatched: 10. The CDR3 loop spans 17 amino acids. CDR3 in amino acids: CASRLGLAGNHSYEQYF. DNA of the CDR3: TGTGCCAGCAGACTAGGACTAGCGGGGAATCATTCCTACGAGCAGTACTTC.

The rearrangement joins TRBV9 to TRBJ2-7; tentatively, D is TRBD2 (6 bases). CDR1 and CDR2 from the germline V gene are SGDLS and YYNGEE. V shed 4 bases and J shed 1 base, with 15 bases lying between them. This CDR3 contains 15 residues. This CDR3 reads CASSPSPGLSYEQYF. CDR3 DNA sequence: TGTGCCAGCAGCCCCTCACCGGGACTTTCCTACGAGCAGTACTTC.

This chain uses TRBV28 with TRBJ2-1, with TRBD1 matching over 7 bases. V lost 2 bases and J lost 6; bases outside the gene matches: 1. The CDR3 runs 13 residues. CDR1 and CDR2 (germline): MDHEN, SYDVKM. The CDR3 protein is CASSLGTVNEQFF. CDR3 DNA: TGTGCCAGCAGTTTAGGGACAGTCAATGAGCAGTTCTTC.

The chain links TRBV11-2 to TRBJ2-1, with D unclear. The V gene's germline CDR1 is SGHAT and CDR2 FQNNGV. The CDR3 consists of 14 residues. V dropped 4 bases and J dropped 1 base, with 8 bases sitting between them. For the CDR3, the DNA is TGTGCCAGCAGCTCTACCCCGTCCTACAATGAGCAGTTCTTC. Its translation: CASSSTPSYNEQFF.

This sequence joins TRBV5-1 and TRBJ2-1; 7 nucleotides match TRBD1. Germline assignment: CDR1 SGHRS and CDR2 YFSETQ. The CDR3 consists of 16 residues. Trimming cost V 0 bases and J 3 bases; bases outside gene matches: 6. CDR3 protein: CASSLEPGQSYNEQFF. CDR3 sequence (DNA): TGCGCCAGCAGCTTGGAACCGGGACAGAGCTACAATGAGCAGTTCTTC.

This clone was counted once. The chain carries TRBV9 and TRBJ2-2; 14 nucleotides agree with TRBD2. This CDR3 contains 18 residues. Per the germline V gene, CDR1 is SGDLS and CDR2 is YYNGEE. Trimming took 4 bases from V and 3 from J; bases not matched to a gene: 8. The CDR3 loop is CASSIRLAGGPDTGELFF. As DNA, the CDR3 is TGTGCCAGCAGCATACGACTAGCGGGGGGGCCGGACACCGGGGAGCTGTTTTTT. Full variable domain (missing parts from reference TRBV9 and TRBJ2-2): DSGVTQTPKHLITATGQRVTLRCSPRSGDLSVYWYQQSLDQGLQFLIQYYNGEERAKGNILERFSAQQFPDLHSELNLSSLELGDSALYFCASSIRLAGGPDTGELFFGEGSRLTVL.